This is a list of T cell receptor beta chains from one sample in a study of regulatory T cells in long-lasting Graves disease. TCRdb reprocessed the multiplex PCR reads via MiXCR and lists one record per CDR3 protein. The profile shows roughly 250,000 distinct CDR3 sequences, about 20% of them singletons. The data also belong to a second study, concerning T cells in Graves' hyperthyroidism and ophthalmopathy.

The sequencing used peripheral blood mononuclear cells (PBMCs), collected at new diagnosis, from a patient treated with antithyroid drugs. Receptor source: a woman aged 25 to 39 with Graves disease. The CDR3 runs from the conserved cysteine through the conserved F or W. D genes are given only for firm matches. Size is stated for part of the rows, as once, few or many counts, or as a class when the clone is expanded.

many	TRBD1	TRBV12-3/TRBV12-4	TRBJ1-5	CASSRGQGTQPQHF	TGTGCCAGCAGCCGAGGACAGGGCACTCAGCCCCAGCATTTT
NA	NA	TRBV25-1	TRBJ2-7	CASSDIYEQYF	TGTGCCAGCAGTGATATCTACGAGCAGTACTTC
many	TRBD1	TRBV9	TRBJ1-2	CASSVDRGGTAGDGYTF	TGTGCCAGCAGCGTAGATCGAGGGGGGACAGCTGGGGATGGCTACACCTTC
many	TRBD1	TRBV6-1	TRBJ1-5	CASSERSLGTGVNQPQHF	TGTGCCAGCAGTGAACGTTCGCTGGGAACAGGGGTCAATCAGCCCCAGCATTTT
many	TRBD2	TRBV7-7	TRBJ2-1	CASSLRGTSGVNEQFF	TGTGCTAGCAGCTTACGTGGGACTAGCGGGGTCAATGAGCAGTTCTTC
few	NA	TRBV29-1	TRBJ2-1	CSVDSRGGGQFF	TGCAGCGTTGATTCCAGGGGGGGTGGGCAGTTCTTC
NA	NA	TRBV30	TRBJ1-1	CAWKTGTVNTEAFF	TGTGCCTGGAAAACCGGGACGGTGAACACTGAAGCTTTCTTT
many	NA	TRBV3-1	TRBJ2-5	CASSRGDVLTQETQYF	TGTGCCAGCAGCCGAGGGGACGTCCTCACCCAAGAGACCCAGTACTTC
many	TRBD1	TRBV19	TRBJ1-1	CASRPDRGYTEAFF	TGTGCCAGTAGGCCGGACAGGGGATACACTGAAGCTTTCTTT
many	TRBD2	TRBV7-9	TRBJ2-3	CASSLGGGVTQYF	TGTGCCAGCAGCTTAGGGGGGGGGGTTACGCAGTATTTT
NA	TRBD1	TRBV20-1	TRBJ1-2	CSAKQGADYGYTF	TGCAGTGCAAAGCAGGGGGCCGACTATGGCTACACCTTC
many	NA	TRBV6-1	TRBJ2-3	CASSVITDTQYF	TGTGCCAGCAGTGTAATTACAGATACGCAGTATTTT
many	NA	TRBV15	TRBJ2-3	CATATQGGFSDTQYF	TGTGCCACGGCTACCCAAGGGGGGTTTTCAGATACGCAGTATTTT
few	TRBD1	TRBV2	TRBJ2-3	CASSGGGPQYF	TGTGCCAGCAGTGGAGGGGGCCCGCAGTATTTT
NA	TRBD2	TRBV11-1	TRBJ2-3	CASSHFSGGAIMNTDTQYF	TGTGCCAGCAGCCACTTTAGCGGGGGGGCTATTATGAACACAGATACGCAGTATTTT
many	NA	TRBV7-6	TRBJ2-7	CASSAGKTSYEQYF	TGTGCCAGCAGCGCCGGAAAGACATCCTACGAGCAGTACTTC
many	NA	TRBV27	TRBJ1-4	CASSSANNEKLFF	TGTGCCAGCAGTTCAGCTAATAATGAAAAACTGTTTTTT
many	NA	TRBV12-3/TRBV12-4	TRBJ2-7	CASSFAGPNYEQYF	TGTGCCAGCAGTTTTGCGGGGCCCAACTACGAGCAGTACTTC
many	NA	TRBV3-1	TRBJ2-7	CASSQVLGEQYF	TGTGCCAGCAGCCAAGTTCTTGGCGAGCAGTACTTC
many	NA	TRBV11-2	TRBJ2-3	CASAYLGAPDTQYF	TGTGCCAGCGCCTATTTGGGGGCCCCAGATACGCAGTATTTT